A selection of T cell receptor beta chains follows, all from one sample in a study of CD8+ T cells in alopecia areata. Some clones are missing from TCRdb's copy, which holds only in-frame ones; the method was immunoSEQ multiplex PCR. The repertoire includes approximately 99,000 clones, approximately 50% of them detected once, and over 20% sits in the top ten. Sequenced input: NKG2D-low CD8+ T cells sorted from blood. The receptors come from a human donor with alopecia areata. CDR3s include the opening cysteine and the closing phenylalanine or tryptophan. D genes are given only for firm matches. The size entry is marked missing in some rows and otherwise reads once, few, many or a size class.

J gene: TRBJ2-1; V gene: TRBV7-6; clone size: -; D gene: TRBD2; CDR3 length: 19; CDR3 DNA: TGTGCCAGCAGCTTAGAGCCTCCTTGGACTAGCGGTTTGAATGATGAGCAGTTCTTC; CDR3 protein: CASSLEPPWTSGLNDEQFF
J gene: TRBJ2-1; V gene: TRBV19; clone size: -; D gene: -; CDR3 length: 14; CDR3 DNA: TGTGCCAGTAGTACCCAGACCGGGGACAATGAGCAGTTCTTC; CDR3 protein: CASSTQTGDNEQFF
J gene: TRBJ2-7; V gene: TRBV10-3; clone size: -; D gene: -; CDR3 length: 12; CDR3 DNA: TGTGCCATCAGTGCCAGGTCCTACGAGCAGTACTTC; CDR3 protein: CAISARSYEQYF
J gene: TRBJ2-1; V gene: TRBV14; clone size: -; D gene: TRBD2; CDR3 length: 17; CDR3 DNA: TGTGCCAGCAGCCAAGATAACAGGCGGGAGCGCAACAATGAGCAGTTCTTC; CDR3 protein: CASSQDNRRERNNEQFF
J gene: TRBJ2-7; V gene: TRBV6-5; clone size: -; D gene: TRBD1; CDR3 length: 15; CDR3 DNA: TGTGCCAGCAGTTACGGGGGACAGGGGAGATACGAGCAGTACTTC; CDR3 protein: CASSYGGQGRYEQYF
J gene: TRBJ2-1; V gene: TRBV10-2; clone size: -; D gene: -; CDR3 length: 12; CDR3 DNA: TGCGCCAGCAGTGGGTCCTACAATGAGCAGTTCTTC; CDR3 protein: CASSGSYNEQFF
J gene: TRBJ1-1; V gene: TRBV6-5; clone size: -; D gene: -; CDR3 length: 13; CDR3 DNA: TGTGCCAGCAGGTTTACAGTAAACACTGAAGCTTTCTTT; CDR3 protein: CASRFTVNTEAFF
J gene: TRBJ2-7; V gene: TRBV27; clone size: -; D gene: TRBD1; CDR3 length: 13; CDR3 DNA: TGTGCCAGCAGTGCTACAGGGGGCTACGAGCAGTACTTC; CDR3 protein: CASSATGGYEQYF
J gene: TRBJ2-7; V gene: TRBV6-4; clone size: -; D gene: TRBD1; CDR3 length: 16; CDR3 DNA: TGTGCCAGCAGGACACGGGACAGAGGGCTCTCCTACGAGCAGTACTTC; CDR3 protein: CASRTRDRGLSYEQYF
J gene: TRBJ1-2; V gene: TRBV20-1; clone size: -; D gene: -; CDR3 length: 11; CDR3 DNA: TGCAGTGCCCGGGACGGCTATGGCTACACCTTC; CDR3 protein: CSARDGYGYTF
J gene: TRBJ2-2; V gene: TRBV28; clone size: -; D gene: -; CDR3 length: 13; CDR3 DNA: TGTGCCAGCAGCCGGACCCTCTCCGAGGAGCTGTTTTTT; CDR3 protein: CASSRTLSEELFF
J gene: TRBJ2-7; V gene: TRBV19; clone size: -; D gene: -; CDR3 length: 14; CDR3 DNA: TGTGCCAGTAGTCCGGGGGACACCTCCTACGAGCAGTACTTC; CDR3 protein: CASSPGDTSYEQYF
J gene: TRBJ2-7; V gene: TRBV13; clone size: -; D gene: TRBD2; CDR3 length: 14; CDR3 DNA: TGTGCCAGCAGCCGAACTAGCGGGAGGGACGAGCAGTACTTC; CDR3 protein: CASSRTSGRDEQYF
J gene: TRBJ2-2; V gene: TRBV5-1; clone size: -; D gene: -; CDR3 length: 14; CDR3 DNA: TGCGCCAGCAGTCTTGTTCGGATGGTCGAGGAGCTGTTTTTT; CDR3 protein: CASSLVRMVEELFF
J gene: TRBJ1-2; V gene: TRBV7-9; clone size: -; D gene: -; CDR3 length: 14; CDR3 DNA: TGTGCCAGCAGCTCCACAGGTCCGGGATATGGCTACACCTTC; CDR3 protein: CASSSTGPGYGYTF
J gene: TRBJ1-2; V gene: TRBV19; clone size: -; D gene: -; CDR3 length: 12; CDR3 DNA: TGTGCCAGTTCCTTGGGGACAAATGGCTACACCTTC; CDR3 protein: CASSLGTNGYTF
J gene: TRBJ2-7; V gene: TRBV28; clone size: -; D gene: TRBD1; CDR3 length: 14; CDR3 DNA: TGTGCCAGCAGCCTGGGGGCAGGGGGCTACGAGCAGTACTTC; CDR3 protein: CASSLGAGGYEQYF
J gene: TRBJ2-1; V gene: TRBV29-1; clone size: -; D gene: TRBD2; CDR3 length: 14; CDR3 DNA: TGCAGCGTACGACTAGCGGGAGGCTACAATGAGCAGTTCTTC; CDR3 protein: CSVRLAGGYNEQFF
J gene: TRBJ2-1; V gene: TRBV27; clone size: -; D gene: TRBD2; CDR3 length: 14; CDR3 DNA: TGTGCCAGCAGTTGGACTAGCGGGCACAATGAGCAGTTCTTC; CDR3 protein: CASSWTSGHNEQFF
J gene: TRBJ2-1; V gene: TRBV6-5; clone size: -; D gene: -; CDR3 length: 14; CDR3 DNA: TGTGCCAGCAGTTACTTCAGCGGCGCGGCTGAGCAGTTCTTC; CDR3 protein: CASSYFSGAAEQFF
J gene: TRBJ2-1; V gene: TRBV5-1; clone size: -; D gene: -; CDR3 length: 12; CDR3 DNA: TGCGCCAGCAGCTCGGCCTACAATGAGCAGTTCTTC; CDR3 protein: CASSSAYNEQFF
J gene: TRBJ2-3; V gene: TRBV13; clone size: once; D gene: -; CDR3 length: 14; CDR3 DNA: TGTGCCAGCAGCTCCCGGATAGGGCAAAATACGCAGTATTTT; CDR3 protein: CASSSRIGQNTQYF
J gene: TRBJ2-1; V gene: TRBV5-1; clone size: -; D gene: TRBD2; CDR3 length: 14; CDR3 DNA: TGCGCCAGCAGGGCAGCGGGAGGGCTAGTTGAGCAGTTCTTC; CDR3 protein: CASRAAGGLVEQFF
J gene: TRBJ2-7; V gene: TRBV19; clone size: -; D gene: -; CDR3 length: 15; CDR3 DNA: TGTGCCAGTAGTAACACAGGGATTGGTGTGATAGAGCAGTACTTC; CDR3 protein: CASSNTGIGVIEQYF
J gene: TRBJ2-1; V gene: TRBV29-1; clone size: few; D gene: -; CDR3 length: 17; CDR3 DNA: TGCAGCGTTGTGGGGCCCCAACAAGCGAGCTCCTACAATGAGCAGTTCTTC; CDR3 protein: CSVVGPQQASSYNEQFF
J gene: TRBJ2-1; V gene: TRBV5-1; clone size: -; D gene: -; CDR3 length: 15; CDR3 DNA: TGCGCCAGCAGCCGGACACGTAAAGGGTACAATGAGCAGTTCTTC; CDR3 protein: CASSRTRKGYNEQFF
J gene: TRBJ2-1; V gene: TRBV27; clone size: -; D gene: TRBD2; CDR3 length: 16; CDR3 DNA: TGTGCCAGCAGTTCTGAACTAGCGGGTGTAGGCAATGAGCAGTTCTTC; CDR3 protein: CASSSELAGVGNEQFF
J gene: TRBJ2-3; V gene: TRBV28; clone size: -; D gene: -; CDR3 length: 16; CDR3 DNA: TGTGCCAGTCTAACCTGGCAGGGACGGGACACAGATACGCAGTATTTT; CDR3 protein: CASLTWQGRDTDTQYF
J gene: TRBJ2-1; V gene: TRBV6-1; clone size: -; D gene: TRBD2; CDR3 length: 17; CDR3 DNA: TGTGCCAGCAGTGACGGCTTTCTAGCGGATTCCTACAATGAGCAGTTCTTC; CDR3 protein: CASSDGFLADSYNEQFF
J gene: TRBJ2-6; V gene: TRBV15; clone size: -; D gene: TRBD1; CDR3 length: 18; CDR3 DNA: TGTGCCACCAGCAGAGGAGGGACAGGGAGCTCTGGGGCCAACGTCCTGACTTTC; CDR3 protein: CATSRGGTGSSGANVLTF
J gene: TRBJ2-7; V gene: TRBV29-1; clone size: -; D gene: -; CDR3 length: 14; CDR3 DNA: TGCAGCGTCGTTCGGGACACCCGATCCTACGAGCAGTACTTC; CDR3 protein: CSVVRDTRSYEQYF
J gene: TRBJ2-1; V gene: TRBV9; clone size: -; D gene: TRBD2; CDR3 length: 16; CDR3 DNA: TGTGCCAGCAGCGTAGGTTCACTAGCGGGAGGGAATGAGCAGTTCTTC; CDR3 protein: CASSVGSLAGGNEQFF
J gene: TRBJ2-1; V gene: TRBV27; clone size: few; D gene: -; CDR3 length: 11; CDR3 DNA: TGTGCCAGCAGTTTCTATAATGAGCAGTTCTTC; CDR3 protein: CASSFYNEQFF
J gene: TRBJ2-1; V gene: TRBV7-9; clone size: -; D gene: -; CDR3 length: 14; CDR3 DNA: TGTGCCAGCAGCTTAGCGGCGGCTAACAATGAGCAGTTCTTC; CDR3 protein: CASSLAAANNEQFF
J gene: TRBJ2-5; V gene: TRBV7-9; clone size: -; D gene: -; CDR3 length: 12; CDR3 DNA: TGTGCCAGCAGCTTAGAGGGGGGTACTCGGTACTTC; CDR3 protein: CASSLEGGTRYF
J gene: TRBJ2-3; V gene: TRBV5-1; clone size: once; D gene: -; CDR3 length: 15; CDR3 DNA: TGCGCCAGCAGCGATGTACTAGTTACGACAGATACGCAGTATTTT; CDR3 protein: CASSDVLVTTDTQYF
J gene: TRBJ2-5; V gene: TRBV2; clone size: few; D gene: -; CDR3 length: 11; CDR3 DNA: TGTGCCAGCAGTGTAAGCGAACCCCAGTACTTC; CDR3 protein: CASSVSEPQYF
J gene: TRBJ2-7; V gene: TRBV29-1; clone size: few; D gene: -; CDR3 length: 13; CDR3 DNA: TGCAGCGTTGAAACCGGGACTGGCTCCGAGCAGTACTTC; CDR3 protein: CSVETGTGSEQYF
J gene: TRBJ2-7; V gene: TRBV5-1; clone size: few; D gene: TRBD2; CDR3 length: 15; CDR3 DNA: TGCGCCAGCAGCAATCGAGGGGCTAGCGGAAACGAGCAGTACTTC; CDR3 protein: CASSNRGASGNEQYF
J gene: TRBJ2-5; V gene: TRBV19; clone size: -; D gene: -; CDR3 length: 15; CDR3 DNA: TGTGCCAGTAGTATAGATCGCCTAGATCGCGGGACCCAGTACTTC; CDR3 protein: CASSIDRLDRGTQYF
J gene: TRBJ1-5; V gene: TRBV19; clone size: few; D gene: TRBD1; CDR3 length: 14; CDR3 DNA: TGTGCCAGTAGTACAGGGGGCCGGTTTCAGCCCCAGCATTTT; CDR3 protein: CASSTGGRFQPQHF
J gene: TRBJ2-1; V gene: TRBV9; clone size: -; D gene: TRBD2; CDR3 length: 14; CDR3 DNA: TGTGCCAGCAGCGATGAGGGAGGGAAAAATGAGCAGTTCTTC; CDR3 protein: CASSDEGGKNEQFF
J gene: TRBJ2-1; V gene: TRBV5-4; clone size: -; D gene: TRBD2; CDR3 length: 16; CDR3 DNA: TGTGCCAGCAGCTTGTCTAGCGGGAGGGATTACAATGAGCAGTTCTTC; CDR3 protein: CASSLSSGRDYNEQFF
J gene: TRBJ2-7; V gene: TRBV10-3; clone size: few; D gene: -; CDR3 length: 13; CDR3 DNA: TGTGCCATCAGTGGAGTCGGGAGCCACGAGCAGTACTTC; CDR3 protein: CAISGVGSHEQYF
J gene: TRBJ1-2; V gene: TRBV19; clone size: -; D gene: -; CDR3 length: 14; CDR3 DNA: TGTGCCAGTAGCCTCCGCGTCGGCGGCTATGGCTACACCTTC; CDR3 protein: CASSLRVGGYGYTF
J gene: TRBJ2-1; V gene: TRBV16; clone size: -; D gene: -; CDR3 length: 12; CDR3 DNA: TGTGCCAGCAGCCAATTAGGCTCGGAGCAGTTCTTC; CDR3 protein: CASSQLGSEQFF
J gene: TRBJ1-1; V gene: TRBV2; clone size: -; D gene: -; CDR3 length: 14; CDR3 DNA: TGTGCCAGCGACAATCCCGCGGGGGGCACTGAAGCTTTCTTT; CDR3 protein: CASDNPAGGTEAFF
J gene: TRBJ2-7; V gene: TRBV14; clone size: -; D gene: -; CDR3 length: 12; CDR3 DNA: TGTGCCAGCAGCCACTACAGTTCCGAGCAGTACTTC; CDR3 protein: CASSHYSSEQYF
J gene: TRBJ2-4; V gene: TRBV11-2; clone size: once; D gene: -; CDR3 length: 11; CDR3 DNA: TGTGCCAGCAGCTTACATAGCATTCAGTACTTC; CDR3 protein: CASSLHSIQYF
J gene: TRBJ2-1; V gene: TRBV5-1; clone size: -; D gene: TRBD2; CDR3 length: 18; CDR3 DNA: TGCGCCAGCAGTCCCCTAGAGCGGGAGGGGAGCTCCTACAATGAGCAGTTCTTC; CDR3 protein: CASSPLEREGSSYNEQFF
J gene: TRBJ2-1; V gene: TRBV4-1; clone size: -; D gene: TRBD2; CDR3 length: 16; CDR3 DNA: TGCGCCAGCAGCCAAGTGACTAGCGAGGGGGACAATGAGCAGTTCTTC; CDR3 protein: CASSQVTSEGDNEQFF
J gene: TRBJ2-5; V gene: TRBV2; clone size: -; D gene: -; CDR3 length: 15; CDR3 DNA: TGTGCCAGCAGTTGGCCCCGTATGACACAAGAGACCCAGTACTTC; CDR3 protein: CASSWPRMTQETQYF
J gene: TRBJ2-7; V gene: TRBV9; clone size: few; D gene: TRBD1; CDR3 length: 17; CDR3 DNA: TGTGCCAGCAGCGCGGGACAGGGACCGGGAGCTCCATACGAGCAGTACTTC; CDR3 protein: CASSAGQGPGAPYEQYF
J gene: TRBJ2-7; V gene: TRBV7-9; clone size: once; D gene: TRBD2; CDR3 length: 18; CDR3 DNA: TGTGCCAGCACTGGTCCCGGGACTAGCGGGGCCTATACCTACGAGCAGTACTTC; CDR3 protein: CASTGPGTSGAYTYEQYF
J gene: TRBJ2-1; V gene: TRBV7-6; clone size: -; D gene: -; CDR3 length: 13; CDR3 DNA: TGTGCCAGCAGCGGAGGCTCGGAGGATGAGCAGTTCTTC; CDR3 protein: CASSGGSEDEQFF
J gene: TRBJ1-1; V gene: TRBV5-4; clone size: -; D gene: -; CDR3 length: 12; CDR3 DNA: TGTGCCAGCAGCGCCGGGACGACTGAAGCTTTCTTT; CDR3 protein: CASSAGTTEAFF
J gene: TRBJ2-5; V gene: TRBV5-1; clone size: -; D gene: -; CDR3 length: 12; CDR3 DNA: TGCGCCAGCACAGGGGGAGGGGAGACCCAGTACTTC; CDR3 protein: CASTGGGETQYF
J gene: TRBJ2-3; V gene: TRBV13; clone size: few; D gene: TRBD2; CDR3 length: 15; CDR3 DNA: TGTGCCAGCAGCTTAATAGCGGGAGGCACAGATACGCAGTATTTT; CDR3 protein: CASSLIAGGTDTQYF
J gene: TRBJ1-2; V gene: TRBV9; clone size: -; D gene: TRBD1; CDR3 length: 14; CDR3 DNA: TGTGCCAGCAGAAATGACAGGGGAGACTATGGCTACACCTTC; CDR3 protein: CASRNDRGDYGYTF
J gene: TRBJ2-3; V gene: TRBV7-3; clone size: few; D gene: -; CDR3 length: 15; CDR3 DNA: TGTGCCAGCAGCTTAATCCCTAGCGGCACAGATACGCAGTATTTT; CDR3 protein: CASSLIPSGTDTQYF